The 21 T cell receptor beta chains given below trace back to one sample, sequenced in a study of blood T cell repertoires in COVID-19. Assay used: immunoSEQ multiplex PCR; TCRdb lists only in-frame clones, some missing. The sample has about 270,000 clones, about 83% seen once. Sample: peripheral blood. The receptors originated from a woman aged 50 to 60 who had recovered from COVID-19.

The count of this clone is one. The CDR3 spells CATSRADRGDSPLHF. DNA for the CDR3: TGTGCCACCAGCAGGGCGGACAGGGGCGATTCACCCCTCCACTTT. The chain is built from TRBV15 and TRBJ1-6; TRBD1 aligns across 9 bases. Trimming removed 3 bases from V and 8 bases from J; junction bases left unmatched: 5. The length of the CDR3 is 15 residues. Germline CDR1 reads LNHNV; CDR2 reads YYDKDF (reference sequence).

In DNA, the CDR3 is TGTGCCAGCAGCCCGCGCTCTGGGGCCAACGTCCTGACTTTC. The encoded protein is CASSPRSGANVLTF. The chain recombines TRBV9 with TRBJ2-6; D is unclear. Looked up from germline, CDR1 is SGDLS and CDR2 is YYNGEE. Between the trimmed V and J ends, which lost 4 bases and 0 bases, there was a span of 5 bases. The CDR3 contains 14 residues.

The chain uses TRBV7-9 and TRBJ1-2; perhaps TRBD1 as D (6 bases). Deletions cut 5 bases from V and 7 bases from J, with 23 bases between. Germline CDR1 is SEHNR and CDR2 is FQNEAQ (reference sequence). The CDR3 covers 16 residues. The CDR3 region has the DNA TGTGCCAGCAGCCCGGGGGGGACACAGTTTGGTTCTGGCTACACCTTC. It encodes CASSPGGTQFGSGYTF.

This chain joins TRBV4-1 and TRBJ2-7, with 7 bases aligning to TRBD2. CDR3 length: 12 residues. Trimming cost V 8 bases and J 3 bases; bases outside gene matches: 4. Germline CDR1 reads MGHRA; CDR2 reads YSYEKL. For the CDR3, the DNA is TGCGCCAGCGGGAGGGACCTCTACGAGCAGTACTTC. This encodes CASGRDLYEQYF.

The J gene is TRBJ1-5, the V gene TRBV28; tentatively, D is TRBD1 (6 bases). Germline V gives CDR1 MDHEN, CDR2 SYDVKM. Trimming cost V 6 bases and J 4 bases, with 22 bases left between them. The CDR3 is made up of 17 amino acids. Here the CDR3 DNA reads TGTGCCAGCAGCCGAGGGACACCTGTCGTACGGAATCAGCCCCAGCATTTT. Its translation is CASSRGTPVVRNQPQHF.

This clone was seen once. The V gene is TRBV20-1, the J gene TRBJ2-3; the D gene is possibly TRBD1 (5 bases). The germline V gene has CDR1 DFQATT and CDR2 SNEGSKA (reference sequence). V gave up 3 bases and J gave up 11 bases, with 12 bases separating them. CDR3 size: 11 residues. The CDR3: CSARLGVGQYF. CDR3 in DNA: TGCAGTGCTAGGTTAGGGGTCGGGCAGTATTTT.

CDR3 sequence: CASSARQGAEAFF. CDR3 DNA sequence: TGTGCCAGCAGCGCACGACAGGGAGCTGAAGCTTTCTTT. V and J are TRBV3-1 (or the pseudogene TRBV3-2) and TRBJ1-1; 7 nucleotides line up with TRBD1. V lost 5 bases to trimming and J lost 6 bases; unmatched junction nucleotides: 6. This CDR3 is built from 13 residues. Germline-derived CDR1 and CDR2 are LGHDT and YNNKEL (reference sequence).

The V and J genes are TRBV27 and TRBJ2-1, with a weak D call TRBD2 (5 bases). V lost 4 bases, J lost 10 bases, and 11 bases lay in between. Germline CDR1 reads MNHEY; CDR2 reads SMNVEV (reference sequence). CDR3 size: 12 residues. CDR3 protein: CASSSLRAEQFF. The CDR3 nucleotides read TGTGCCAGCAGTTCCTTGCGGGCAGAGCAGTTCTTC.

This clone was detected only a few times. The CDR3 reads CASSLELAGATGKETQYF. CDR3 nucleotide sequence: TGTGCCAGCAGCTTAGAACTAGCGGGGGCTACGGGGAAAGAGACCCAGTACTTC. V usage is TRBV11-2 and J usage is TRBJ2-5; 11 positions agree with TRBD2. Trimming at V came to 0 bases and at J to 3 bases, leaving 9 bases not matched to a gene. CDR3 length: 18 amino acids. Germline V gene lookup returns CDR1 SGHAT and CDR2 FQNNGV. Full variable domain (rest looked up from reference TRBV11-2 and TRBJ2-5): EAGVAQSPRYKIIEKRQSVAFWCNPISGHATLYWYQQILGQGPKLLIQFQNNGVVDDSQLPKDRFSAERLKGVDSTLKIQPAKLEDSAVYLCASSLELAGATGKETQYFGPGTRLLVL.

The V and J genes are TRBV27 and TRBJ1-4; D gene uncertain. Looked up from germline, CDR1 is MNHEY and CDR2 is SMNVEV (reference sequence). The CDR3 totals 13 residues. Trimming shortened V by 2 bases and J by 4 bases, and 5 bases separated the two germline ends. CDR3 sequence: CASSLISNEKLFF. The CDR3 DNA sequence: TGTGCCAGCAGTTTAATCAGTAATGAAAAACTGTTTTTT.

The chain combines TRBV7-2 with TRBJ1-2, with TRBD1 as a possible D gene (6 bases). Between the trimmed V and J ends, which lost 1 base and 2 bases, there was a span of 11 bases. This CDR3 is 15 amino acids long. Germline loops: CDR1 SGHTA, CDR2 FQGNSA. This CDR3 reads CASSLVRTDNYGYTF. The CDR3, as DNA: TGTGCCAGCAGCTTAGTCCGGACAGACAACTATGGCTACACCTTC.

The chain has TRBV2 and TRBJ2-1, with 14 bases fitting TRBD2. Germline trimming cut 4 bases from V and 1 base from J; bases unmatched to any gene: 0. The CDR3 runs 16 residues. Germline V gene sequence: CDR1 SNHLY, CDR2 FYNNEI. This CDR3 reads CASSGTSGGSYNEQFF. The CDR3 bases are TGTGCCAGCAGTGGGACTAGCGGGGGGTCCTACAATGAGCAGTTCTTC.

The gene calls are TRBV4-2 and TRBJ2-2; the match to TRBD2 covers 14 bases. V lost 4 bases and J lost 4; bases outside the gene matches: 11. The CDR3 is 19 amino acids. Looked up from germline, CDR1 is LGHNA and CDR2 is YNFKEQ. CDR3 nucleotide sequence: TGTGCCAGCAGCCGCGCCGGGACTAGCGGGAGTCGGGGCACCGGGGAGCTGTTTTTT. It specifies CASSRAGTSGSRGTGELFF.

The chain has TRBV7-2 and TRBJ2-7; 10 positions match TRBD2. This CDR3 has 15 residues. Germline V CDR1 and CDR2: SGHTA, FQGNSA. Trimming at V came to 4 bases and at J to 0 bases, leaving 3 bases not matched to a gene. Written as DNA, the CDR3 is TGTGCCAGCAGCTCAGCGGGAGGGGGCTCCTACGAGCAGTACTTC. It encodes CASSSAGGGSYEQYF.

The rearrangement joins TRBV6-5 to TRBJ2-1; a weak D match, TRBD1 (6 bases). Trimming stripped 6 bases from V and 7 bases from J, with 16 bases between. This CDR3 has 14 residues. Per the germline V gene, CDR1 is MNHEY and CDR2 is SVGAGI. The CDR3 bases are TGTGCCAGCAGACTCCAGGGGATTGGGAATGAGCAGTTCTTC. Amino acids: CASRLQGIGNEQFF.

The chain recombines TRBV7-9 with TRBJ2-1; D may be TRBD2 (5 bases). Looked up from germline, CDR1 is SEHNR and CDR2 is FQNEAQ (reference sequence). There are 15 residues in the CDR3. The V gene lost 3 bases and the J gene lost 3 bases, with 12 bases spanning the gap. This chain's CDR3 is CASSFDYGRYNEQFF. The CDR3 DNA reads as TGTGCCAGCAGCTTCGACTATGGTCGCTACAATGAGCAGTTCTTC.

This clone was observed a few times. The chain combines TRBV18 with TRBJ2-6; D is uncertain. The germline V and J ends were trimmed by 5 bases and 4 bases, with 9 bases remaining between them. The length of the CDR3 is 14 residues. Germline CDR1 reads KGHSH; CDR2 reads LQKENI. CDR3 residues: CASSSAGGANVLTF. In nucleotides, the CDR3 is TGTGCCAGCTCATCCGCAGGAGGGGCCAACGTCCTGACTTTC.

The chain joins TRBV4-3 to TRBJ1-2; TRBD1 matches at 9 bases. Germline values: CDR1 LGHNA, CDR2 YSLEER. V lost 3 bases to trimming and J lost 6 bases; unmatched junction nucleotides: 14. The CDR3 sequence is 17 residues long. CDR3 protein: CASSHAANTGGLDGYTF. CDR3 bases: TGCGCCAGCAGCCACGCAGCTAACACAGGGGGCCTGGATGGCTACACCTTC.

V is TRBV5-1 and J is TRBJ2-5; D gene unclear. The CDR3 sequence is 14 residues long. The ends were cut back, 2 bases at V and 0 bases at J, with 8 bases in the middle. CDR1 and CDR2 (germline): SGHRS, YFSETQ. In DNA, the CDR3 is TGCGCCAGCAGCTTTGCCCAGTACCAAGAGACCCAGTACTTC. Protein sequence: CASSFAQYQETQYF.

The gene calls are TRBV30 and TRBJ2-6; D is perhaps TRBD1 (6 bases). With 7 bases removed from V and 1 base from J, the gap between germline ends came to 20 bases. The germline V gene encodes CDR1 GTSNPN and CDR2 SVGIG (reference sequence). The CDR3 sequence is 17 residues long. The CDR3 spells CAYPRAGVLSGANVLTF. The CDR3 region has the DNA TGTGCCTACCCCCGGGCAGGGGTTTTATCTGGGGCCAACGTCCTGACTTTC.

J is TRBJ2-2 and V is TRBV7-6, with a weak D call TRBD2 (6 bases). CDR1 is SGHVS, CDR2 FNYEAQ, per germline. V lost 5 bases and J lost 0, with 10 bases in between. CDR3 length: 15 residues. CDR3: CASSRRAANTGELFF. The DNA for the CDR3 is TGTGCCAGCAGCCGGAGGGCGGCGAACACCGGGGAGCTGTTTTTT.